The following is a T cell receptor beta chain sequence with its context. Covering alpha and beta chains, TRAV- and TRBV-specific primers were used for the first-strand cDNA. The authors ran roughly 20 PCR cycles to amplify TCRs with a constant-region primer and V-primer adapter. Via MiXCR, TCRdb re-called the reads, giving one row per CDR3 protein. The sample lists around 13,000 distinct CDR3 sequences, approximately 57% seen once, with around 7.2% in the top ten. The data were taken from a study of low-dose radiotherapy and immunotherapy resistance in tumors. Across the study: For four cycles from cycle 1 day 1, patients took 300 mg oral aspirin daily.

As their treatment, donors received nivolumab, ipilimumab, aspirin, low-dose cyclophosphamide and low-dose radiotherapy. Those who qualified had advanced solid tumors (lacking tumor-infiltrating lymphocytes). V shed 6 bases and J 2 bases; nucleotides not matched to a gene: 12. CDR1 ENHRY and CDR2 SYGVKD come from the germline V gene. This CDR3 is 16 amino acids long. The TCR sequence derives from a human donor with advanced metastatic prostate, ovarian, gallbladder or colorectal cancer (not recorded which). This table probably holds off-target reads from a library built for another chain. V is TRBV10-3 and J is TRBJ1-2, with 7 positions matching TRBD1. CDR3 loop: CAIRSGQQEGNYGYTF. CDR3 DNA: TGTGCCATCAGATCGGGACAGCAAGAAGGGAACTATGGCTACACCTTC.